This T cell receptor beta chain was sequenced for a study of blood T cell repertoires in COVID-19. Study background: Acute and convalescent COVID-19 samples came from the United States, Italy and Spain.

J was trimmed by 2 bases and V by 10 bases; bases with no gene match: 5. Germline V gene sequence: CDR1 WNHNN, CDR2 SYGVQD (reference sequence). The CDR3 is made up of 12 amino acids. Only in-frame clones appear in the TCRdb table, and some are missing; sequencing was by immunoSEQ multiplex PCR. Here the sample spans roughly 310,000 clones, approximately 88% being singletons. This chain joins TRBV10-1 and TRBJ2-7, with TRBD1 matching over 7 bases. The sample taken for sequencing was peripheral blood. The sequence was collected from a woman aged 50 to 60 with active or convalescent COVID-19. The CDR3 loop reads CAIDRDPYEQYF. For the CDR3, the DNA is TGCGCCATCGACAGGGACCCCTACGAGCAGTACTTC.